This TCR beta chain was profiled in a study of T cell responses to AZD1222 COVID-19 vaccine. As for the study in general: Analyses pooled second doses at about 4 or about 12 weeks. General study results and limits: Spike as a whole was targeted by vaccine-associated CD4 TCRs, dominant at 160-218 and 743-854. Spike-specific TCR breadth and depth went up after people got two AZD1222 doses.

V dropped 1 base and J dropped 1 base, with 10 bases sitting between them. Germline lookup yields CDR1 MDHEN and CDR2 SYDVKM. CDR3 length: 15 residues. With regard to this clone: Antigen unknown.

Repertoires were generated with immunoSEQ multiplex PCR, while TCRdb's copy carries only in-frame clones and drops some. This table has about 99,000 clones, approximately 88% appearing once. This TCR came from an adult in good health. The genes are TRBV28 and TRBJ1-1; D is unclear. Sequences were derived from peripheral blood, sampled on day 0 of AZD1222 vaccination. CDR3 in DNA: TGTGCCAGCAGTTTATCTCTCCCAGGGAACACTGAAGCTTTCTTT. Translating gives CASSLSLPGNTEAFF.